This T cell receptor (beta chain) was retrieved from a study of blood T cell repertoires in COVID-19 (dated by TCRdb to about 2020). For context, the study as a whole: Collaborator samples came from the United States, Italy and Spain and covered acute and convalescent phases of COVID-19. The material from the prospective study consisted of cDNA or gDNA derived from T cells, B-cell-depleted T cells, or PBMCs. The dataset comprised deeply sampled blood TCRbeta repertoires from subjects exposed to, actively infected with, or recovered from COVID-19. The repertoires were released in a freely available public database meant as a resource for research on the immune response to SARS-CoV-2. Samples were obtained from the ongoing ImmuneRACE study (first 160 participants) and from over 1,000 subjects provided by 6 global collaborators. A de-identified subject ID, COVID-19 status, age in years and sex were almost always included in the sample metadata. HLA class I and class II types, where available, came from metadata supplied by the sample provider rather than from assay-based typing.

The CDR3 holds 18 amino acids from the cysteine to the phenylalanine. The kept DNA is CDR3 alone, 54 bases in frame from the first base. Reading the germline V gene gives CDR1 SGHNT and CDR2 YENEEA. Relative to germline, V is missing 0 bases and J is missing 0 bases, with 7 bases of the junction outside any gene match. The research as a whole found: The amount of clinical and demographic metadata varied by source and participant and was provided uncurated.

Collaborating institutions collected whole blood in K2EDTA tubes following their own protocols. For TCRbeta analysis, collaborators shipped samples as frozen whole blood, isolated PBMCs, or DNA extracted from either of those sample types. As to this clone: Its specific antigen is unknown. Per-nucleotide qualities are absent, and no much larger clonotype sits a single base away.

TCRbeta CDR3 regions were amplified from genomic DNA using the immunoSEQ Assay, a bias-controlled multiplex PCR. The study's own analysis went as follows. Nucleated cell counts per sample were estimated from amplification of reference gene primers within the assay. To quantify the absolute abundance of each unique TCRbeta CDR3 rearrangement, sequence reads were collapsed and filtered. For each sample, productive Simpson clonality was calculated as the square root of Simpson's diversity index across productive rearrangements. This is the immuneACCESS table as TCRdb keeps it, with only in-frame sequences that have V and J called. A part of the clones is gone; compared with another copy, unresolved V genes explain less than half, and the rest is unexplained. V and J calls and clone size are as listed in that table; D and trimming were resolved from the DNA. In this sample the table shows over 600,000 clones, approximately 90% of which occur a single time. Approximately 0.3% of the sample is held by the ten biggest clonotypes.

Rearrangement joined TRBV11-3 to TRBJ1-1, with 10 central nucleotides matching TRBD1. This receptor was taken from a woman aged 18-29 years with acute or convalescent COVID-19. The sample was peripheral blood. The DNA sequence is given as TGTGCCAGCAGCTTAGATGGGACAGGGGCAATCATGAACACTGAAGCTTTCTTT. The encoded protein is CASSLDGTGAIMNTEAFF.